The 11 T cell receptor beta chains below all came from one sample that was sequenced in a study of T cell repertoires in cytomegalovirus infection. Via MiXCR, TCRdb re-called the reads, giving one row per CDR3 protein. The sample lists 490,000 or so distinct CDR3 sequences, about 10% occurring once. What was sequenced was PBMCs. All receptors derive from a human donor in good health (CMV status not recorded). Some clones in this sample may be carry-over from other donors' samples.

This clonotype was seen repeatedly, ten times or more. The chain employs TRBV7-9 and TRBJ1-5, with D perhaps TRBD1 (6 bases). This CDR3 is built from 15 residues. The germline V gene encodes CDR1 SEHNR and CDR2 FQNEAQ (reference sequence). V was clipped by 6 bases and J by 3 bases, with 15 bases between them. CDR3 coding DNA: TGTGCCAGCAGTGTGTCGACAGGTCACAATCAGCCCCAGCATTTT. Translation gives CASSVSTGHNQPQHF.

This clonotype was observed at least ten times. The rearrangement uses TRBV7-9 and TRBJ2-1; the match to TRBD1 covers 7 bases. The CDR3 totals 15 residues. Unmatched junction bases numbered 4, after V lost 0 bases and J lost 5 bases. Germline lookup yields CDR1 SEHNR and CDR2 FQNEAQ (reference sequence). The CDR3: CASSLAGTVNNEQFF. CDR3 bases: TGTGCCAGCAGCTTAGCCGGGACAGTAAACAATGAGCAGTTCTTC.

This clonotype turned up a few times. The chain combines TRBV9 with TRBJ1-6; D is perhaps TRBD1 (6 bases). The CDR3 is 14 residues long. Between the trimmed V and J ends, which lost 5 bases and 9 bases, there was a span of 15 bases. Germline assignment: CDR1 SGDLS and CDR2 YYNGEE. The CDR3 nucleotides are TGTGCCAGCAGAGAGGACAGCTCTACTTCACCCCTCCACTTT. It codes for CASREDSSTSPLHF.

At least ten counts were recorded for this clonotype. The chain combines TRBV5-5 with TRBJ2-1; TRBD2 agrees at 11 bases. This CDR3 region has 17 residues. With V trimmed by 0 bases and J by 4 bases, 6 bases remained unmatched. Germline CDR1 reads SGHKS; CDR2 reads YYEKEE (reference sequence). CDR3 sequence reads: CASSLVASGGRYNEQFF. As DNA, the CDR3 is TGTGCCAGCAGCTTGGTGGCTAGCGGGGGGAGATACAATGAGCAGTTCTTC.

The chain employs TRBV20-1 and TRBJ1-2; 9 bases fit TRBD1. Trimming cost V 8 bases and J 2 bases; bases outside gene matches: 3. The germline gives CDR1 DFQATT, CDR2 SNEGSKA (reference sequence). This CDR3 comprises 12 residues. The CDR3: CSYRGLNYGYTF. The CDR3 region has the DNA TGCAGTTACAGGGGGCTAAACTATGGCTACACCTTC.

The chain carries TRBV3-1 and TRBJ1-2, with 8 bases aligning to TRBD1. The germline V gene has CDR1 LGHDT and CDR2 YNNKEL (reference sequence). After removal of 6 bases from V and 4 bases from J, the junction contained 16 bases not matched to a gene. CDR3 size: 17 residues. CDR3 coding DNA: TGTGCCAGCAGTCGTAAAACAGGACAGGGAAGTTCCTATGGCTACACCTTC. Protein sequence: CASSRKTGQGSSYGYTF.

This clonotype came up many times. V gene TRBV7-9 combines with J gene TRBJ1-2; D may be TRBD1 (5 bases). The CDR3 spans 17 residues. V was cut by 5 bases and J by 6 bases, with 25 bases left in between. Germline CDR1 reads SEHNR; CDR2 reads FQNEAQ (reference sequence). Here the CDR3 reads CASSQTRGGDSFHGYTF. DNA for the CDR3: TGTGCCAGCAGCCAAACGAGGGGAGGGGATTCTTTTCATGGCTACACCTTC.

This clonotype was recorded once. The gene calls are TRBV18 and TRBJ2-1; 10 nucleotides line up with TRBD2. The CDR3 runs to 14 residues. Germline V gives CDR1 KGHSH, CDR2 LQKENI. The junction had 3 bases not matched to a gene; V was cut back by 1 base and J by 9 bases. The CDR3 is CASSPQRGGVEQFF. CDR3 nucleotides: TGTGCCAGCTCACCACAGCGGGGGGGCGTTGAGCAGTTCTTC.

This clonotype was seen many times. The chain couples TRBV7-3 to TRBJ2-2; possible D gene TRBD2, 5 bases. Germline CDR1 reads SGHTA; CDR2 reads FQGTGA. V was cut by 3 bases and J by 2 bases, with 10 bases left in between. The CDR3 covers 15 residues. The CDR3 sequence is CASSLETTNTGELFF. In DNA, the CDR3 is TGTGCCAGCAGCTTGGAGACTACCAACACCGGGGAGCTGTTTTTT.

This clonotype was picked up many times. V is TRBV12-3 or TRBV12-4 and J is TRBJ2-7; tentatively, D is TRBD2 (6 bases). This CDR3 is 15 amino acids long. The ends were cut back, 5 bases at V and 3 bases at J, with 17 bases in the middle. CDR3 protein: CASSDQGGILYEQYF. CDR3 DNA sequence: TGTGCCAGCAGTGACCAAGGAGGGATACTCTACGAGCAGTACTTC.

V and J are TRBV25-1 and TRBJ2-3, with unresolved D. The germline gives CDR1 MGHDK, CDR2 SYGVNS. The length of the CDR3 is 16 residues. V dropped 6 bases and J dropped 1 base, with 17 bases sitting between them. CDR3 sequence reads: CASSLGSTVGTDTQYF. CDR3 nucleotides: TGTGCCAGCAGCTTAGGTAGCACGGTGGGCACAGATACGCAGTATTTT.